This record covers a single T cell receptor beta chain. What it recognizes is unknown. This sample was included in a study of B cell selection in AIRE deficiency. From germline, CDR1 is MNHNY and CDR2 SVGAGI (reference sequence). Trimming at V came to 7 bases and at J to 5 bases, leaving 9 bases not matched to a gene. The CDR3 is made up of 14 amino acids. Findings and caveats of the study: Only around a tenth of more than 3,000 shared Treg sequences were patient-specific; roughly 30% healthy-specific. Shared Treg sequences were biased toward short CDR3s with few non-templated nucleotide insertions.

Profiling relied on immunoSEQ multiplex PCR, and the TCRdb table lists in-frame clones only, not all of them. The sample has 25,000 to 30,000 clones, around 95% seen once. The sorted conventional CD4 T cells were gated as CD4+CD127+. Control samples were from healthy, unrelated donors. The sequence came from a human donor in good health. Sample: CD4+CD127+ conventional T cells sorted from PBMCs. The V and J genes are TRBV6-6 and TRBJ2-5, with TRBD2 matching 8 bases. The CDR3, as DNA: TGTGCCAGCACCCCGGGACTAGATCGCGAGACCCAGTACTTC. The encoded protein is CASTPGLDRETQYF.